The 20 T cell receptor beta chains listed next were all sequenced from one sample in a study of T cell changes during pregnancy in multiple sclerosis. TCRdb's copy holds only in-frame clones and misses some; the assay was immunoSEQ multiplex PCR. Of 100,000 or so clones detected, about nine tenths appear once; the ten largest clones hold roughly 0.79%. Sequenced material: peripheral blood, taken in the second trimester of pregnancy. These receptors came from a female donor in good health, enrolled as a control in a pregnancy study.

This clone was seen a handful of times. The chain couples TRBV19 to TRBJ1-2; D is possibly TRBD1 (6 bases). The germline V gene encodes CDR1 LNHDA and CDR2 SQIVND (reference sequence). The CDR3 sequence is 11 residues long. Trimming took off 11 bases at V and 6 bases at J, with 13 bases between the two ends. The CDR3 DNA follows: TGTGCCGCGGGGGCGGGGAATGGCTACACCTTC. Translated: CAAGAGNGYTF.

V and J are TRBV19 and TRBJ1-1; possible D gene TRBD1, 6 bases. The V end was cut by 9 bases, the J end by 6 bases, with 17 bases between. The V gene's germline CDR1 is LNHDA and CDR2 SQIVND (reference sequence). The CDR3 totals 13 residues. CDR3 sequence (DNA): TGTGCCAGCTCCGGGACAAGGTTCGCTGAAGCTTTCTTT. Translation: CASSGTRFAEAFF.

The chain has TRBV4-1 and TRBJ2-7; tentative D call: TRBD1 (6 bases). CDR3 size: 14 residues. V shed 3 bases and J shed 0 bases, with 9 bases lying between them. Germline loops: CDR1 MGHRA, CDR2 YSYEKL. The CDR3 protein is CASSQGTFSYEQYF. The CDR3 DNA reads as TGCGCCAGCAGCCAGGGGACATTCTCCTACGAGCAGTACTTC.

This clone has only one observation. The J gene is TRBJ2-3, the V gene TRBV27; TRBD1 matches at 7 bases. J was trimmed by 0 bases and V by 2 bases; bases with no gene match: 8. Per the germline V gene, CDR1 is MNHEY and CDR2 is SMNVEV (reference sequence). The CDR3 spans 17 residues. The CDR3 loop reads CASSLVGGPPSTDTQYF. The CDR3 nucleotides read TGTGCCAGCAGTTTAGTAGGGGGCCCTCCTAGCACAGATACGCAGTATTTT.

V and J are TRBV23-1 and TRBJ2-1; 8 bases are a match to TRBD1. TRBV23-1 is noted as an ORF with a role that remains uncertain. The CDR3 extends over 19 amino acids. The ends lost 2 bases at V and 6 bases at J; junction bases unmatched: 18. The chain's CDR3 is CASSQPRGQARSIGNEQFF. As DNA, the CDR3 is TGCGCCAGCAGTCAACCAAGGGGACAGGCCCGCTCTATCGGCAATGAGCAGTTCTTC.

CDR3 in DNA: TGTGCCAGCAGTGACCCAGGGGATAATTCACCCCTCCACTTT. Its translation is CASSDPGDNSPLHF. The chain is built from TRBV2 and TRBJ1-6, with D perhaps matching TRBD1 (6 bases). Germline V gene lookup returns CDR1 SNHLY and CDR2 FYNNEI. This CDR3 has 14 amino acids. V shed 3 bases and J shed 5 bases, with 8 bases lying between them. Full variable domain (outside the CDR3, taken from reference TRBV2 and TRBJ1-6): EPEVTQTPSHQVTQMGQEVILRCVPISNHLYFYWYRQILGQKVEFLVSFYNNEISEKSEIFDDQFSVERPDGSNFTLKIRSTKLEDSAMYFCASSDPGDNSPLHFGNGTRLTVT.

V usage is TRBV28 and J usage is TRBJ1-2; D may be TRBD1 (6 bases). Trimming removed 1 base at V and 3 bases at J, with 12 bases between. The germline CDR1 and CDR2 sequences are MDHEN and SYDVKM. The CDR3 runs 15 residues. CDR3 sequence reads: CASSLLGEGDYGYTF. The CDR3 coding sequence is TGTGCCAGCAGTTTATTAGGAGAGGGGGACTATGGCTACACCTTC.

This clone came up once. The chain recombines TRBV28 with TRBJ1-4; TRBD1 might be the D (5 bases). Germline V gives CDR1 MDHEN, CDR2 SYDVKM. The CDR3 consists of 17 residues. Trimming took 5 bases from V and 8 from J, leaving 24 bases between them. The CDR3 region has the DNA TGTGCCAGCAGTCCAATGGGACTACGCGCCCTTAGAGAAAAACTGTTTTTT. Its translation is CASSPMGLRALREKLFF.

The chain combines TRBV18 with TRBJ2-2; TRBD1 is a possible D gene (6 bases). The CDR3 runs 14 residues. Trimming pared 3 bases from V and 3 bases from J, leaving 8 bases between. The V gene's germline CDR1 is KGHSH and CDR2 LQKENI. The DNA of the CDR3 is TGTGCCAGCTCACCCAGGGGTGACACCGGGGAGCTGTTTTTT. Its translation is CASSPRGDTGELFF.

This chain joins TRBV6-5 and TRBJ2-2; possible D gene TRBD2, 5 bases. CDR1 is MNHEY, CDR2 SVGAGI, per germline. V shed 8 bases and J shed 7 bases, with 17 bases lying between them. The CDR3 is made up of 14 amino acids. This CDR3 is CASRSSLRDGELFF. In DNA, the CDR3 is TGTGCCAGCCGTTCCTCACTACGGGACGGGGAGCTGTTTTTT.

Here the CDR3 reads CASSPTSGVLSYNEQFF. The CDR3 region has the DNA TGTGCCAGCAGTCCGACTAGCGGGGTTCTCTCCTACAATGAGCAGTTCTTC. The chain couples TRBV27 to TRBJ2-1; the match to TRBD2 covers 11 bases. Trimming at V came to 5 bases and at J to 0 bases, leaving 6 bases not matched to a gene. CDR1 and CDR2 (germline): MNHEY, SMNVEV (reference sequence). The CDR3 is made up of 17 amino acids.

The J gene is TRBJ2-3, the V gene TRBV19; no firm D call. The CDR3 length is 12 residues. V dropped 3 bases and J dropped 3 bases, with 4 bases sitting between them. CDR1 and CDR2 (germline): LNHDA, SQIVND (reference sequence). CDR3 sequence reads: CASSMRTDTQYF. DNA of the CDR3: TGTGCCAGTAGTATGAGGACAGATACGCAGTATTTT.

The V gene is TRBV5-1, the J gene TRBJ2-1; 14 nucleotides align to TRBD2. The CDR3 runs 17 residues. Losses at the gene ends were 0 bases for V and 7 bases for J; bases not matched to a gene: 6. The germline CDR1 and CDR2 sequences are SGHRS and YFSETQ. This CDR3 reads CASSLGGLAGVTNEQFF. The CDR3 DNA reads as TGCGCCAGCAGCTTGGGGGGACTAGCGGGAGTTACAAATGAGCAGTTCTTC.

The gene calls are TRBV11-1 and TRBJ2-2; D possibly corresponds to TRBD2 (6 bases). Germline V CDR1 and CDR2: SGHAT, FQDESV (reference sequence). This CDR3 is built from 17 residues. V lost 1 base, J lost 5 bases, and 17 bases lay in between. The CDR3 protein is CASSLGELGGETGELFF. DNA of the CDR3: TGTGCCAGCAGCTTAGGGGAGCTTGGCGGGGAGACCGGGGAGCTGTTTTTT.

V gene TRBV6-4 combines with J gene TRBJ2-1; 7 bases line up with TRBD2. After removal of 2 bases from V and 2 bases from J, the junction contained 6 bases not matched to a gene. The CDR3 has 16 residues. Germline V gene data show CDR1 as MRHNA and CDR2 as SNTAGT. The CDR3 bases are TGTGCCAGCAGTGACAATGGTGGGGGGGCCTACAATGAGCAGTTCTTC. It is translated as CASSDNGGGAYNEQFF.

The chain recombines TRBV19 with TRBJ2-3; 8 nucleotides align to TRBD2. In germline, CDR1 is LNHDA, CDR2 SQIVND (reference sequence). This CDR3 is 17 amino acids long. J was trimmed by 1 base and V by 3 bases; bases with no gene match: 9. CDR3 nucleotide sequence: TGTGCCAGTAGTATTTTGCGGGAGGCACGGGGCACAGATACGCAGTATTTT. It yields the protein CASSILREARGTDTQYF.

The rearrangement links TRBV18 to TRBJ2-5, with D possibly TRBD1 on 6 matching bases. This CDR3 region has 16 residues. Trimming stripped 3 bases from V and 3 bases from J, with 17 bases between. Germline V gene data show CDR1 as KGHSH and CDR2 as LQKENI. The CDR3 sequence: CASSPQGMIGKETQYF. DNA of the CDR3: TGTGCCAGCTCACCTCAGGGGATGATTGGAAAAGAGACCCAGTACTTC.

The rearrangement links TRBV4-2 to TRBJ2-7; 9 bases align to TRBD2. The CDR3 spans 16 residues. The germline CDR1 and CDR2 sequences are LGHNA and YNFKEQ. Losses at the gene ends were 2 bases for V and 2 bases for J; bases not matched to a gene: 7. The CDR3 loop is CASSQSLTSGTYEQYF. The CDR3 coding sequence is TGTGCCAGCAGCCAATCTCTGACTAGCGGAACCTACGAGCAGTACTTC.

The chain links TRBV7-2 to TRBJ2-2; the D gene is possibly TRBD1 (6 bases). Germline V gene sequence: CDR1 SGHTA, CDR2 FQGNSA. CDR3 size: 16 residues. V dropped 1 base and J dropped 1 base, with 10 bases sitting between them. CDR3 sequence reads: CASSLVRQVNTGELFF. The DNA for the CDR3 is TGTGCCAGCAGCTTAGTCAGACAGGTGAACACCGGGGAGCTGTTTTTT.

The J gene is TRBJ1-3, the V gene TRBV30; 7 bases line up with TRBD1. This CDR3 region has 15 residues. Germline V lookup: CDR1 GTSNPN, CDR2 SVGIG (reference sequence). V lost 0 bases and J lost 4; bases outside the gene matches: 6. The CDR3 DNA follows: TGTGCCTGGAGTGTAATCAGGGGGATAGGAAACACCATATATTTT. Amino acid sequence: CAWSVIRGIGNTIYF.